The sequence of this TCR beta chain was determined in a study of identical twins. V was pared by 5 bases and J by 7 bases, with 14 bases between. Per the germline V gene, CDR1 is SGHTA and CDR2 is FQGNSA. The length of the CDR3 is 13 residues. This clonotype was seen a few times. TCRdb re-analysed the 5' RACE reads in MiXCR, keeping a single row per CDR3 protein. The sample lists 230,000 or so distinct CDR3 sequences, about 8.3% occurring once. In addition, the sample was reused for a study of yellow fever vaccine responses in identical twins.

The chain uses TRBV7-2 and TRBJ1-1; D unresolved. Specimen: CD8+ T cells sorted from blood. This clonotype originated in a young woman in good health. Here the CDR3 DNA reads TGTGCCAGCAGCCTAGGTCCGGGTTTTGAAGCTTTCTTT. Amino acid sequence: CASSLGPGFEAFF.